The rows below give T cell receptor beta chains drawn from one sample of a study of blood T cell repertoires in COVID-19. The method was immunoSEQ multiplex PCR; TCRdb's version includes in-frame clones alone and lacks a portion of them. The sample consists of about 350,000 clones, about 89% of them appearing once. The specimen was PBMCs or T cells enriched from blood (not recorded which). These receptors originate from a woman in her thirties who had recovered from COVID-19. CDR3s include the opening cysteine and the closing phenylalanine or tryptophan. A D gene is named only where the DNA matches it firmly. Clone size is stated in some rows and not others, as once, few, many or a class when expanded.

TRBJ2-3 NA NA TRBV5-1 CASSTTVVLSTDTQYF TGCGCCAGCAGCACAACCGTGGTGTTAAGCACAGATACGCAGTATTTT
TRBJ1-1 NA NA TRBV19 CASSTSGNRDAFF TGTGCCAGTAGTACGTCCGGGAACAGGGATGCTTTCTTT
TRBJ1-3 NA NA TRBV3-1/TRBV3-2 CASSHFPTGLTSGNTIYF TGTGCCAGCAGCCATTTCCCCACGGGACTGACCTCTGGAAACACCATATATTTT
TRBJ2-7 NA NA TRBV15 CATSRDQAYEQYF TGTGCCACCAGCAGAGATCAGGCCTACGAGCAGTACTTC
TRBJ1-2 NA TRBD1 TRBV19 CASSIIGAGGGYGYTF TGTGCCAGTAGTATAATTGGAGCAGGGGGCGGCTATGGCTACACCTTC
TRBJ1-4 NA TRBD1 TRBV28 CASNTNTGDEKLFF TGTGCCAGCAATACTAATACAGGGGATGAAAAACTGTTTTTT
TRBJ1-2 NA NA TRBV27 CASSFRLSGQGGYTF TGTGCCAGCAGTTTTAGGTTATCGGGTCAGGGTGGCTACACCTTC
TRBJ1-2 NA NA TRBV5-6 CASSLAGSNYGYTF TGTGCCAGCAGCTTGGCAGGGTCTAACTATGGCTACACCTTC
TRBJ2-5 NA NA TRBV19 CAEQGTGETQYF TGTGCCGAACAGGGTACGGGGGAGACCCAGTACTTC
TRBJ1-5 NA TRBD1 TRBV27 CASSSGQGPAPQHF TGTGCCAGCAGTTCTGGACAGGGTCCGGCGCCCCAGCATTTT
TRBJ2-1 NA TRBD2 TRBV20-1 CSASWAAGGHGNEQFF TGCAGTGCTAGTTGGGCCGCGGGGGGCCATGGCAATGAGCAGTTCTTC
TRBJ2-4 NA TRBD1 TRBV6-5 CASALGTGAINIQYF TGTGCCAGCGCGCTGGGGACAGGGGCTATAAACATTCAGTACTTC
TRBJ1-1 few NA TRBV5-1 CASSLGVSGKGTEAFF TGCGCCAGCAGCTTGGGCGTGTCAGGGAAGGGCACTGAAGCTTTCTTT
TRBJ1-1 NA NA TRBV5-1 CASSYNKGGTNTEAFF TGCGCCAGCAGCTATAACAAGGGAGGGACGAACACTGAAGCTTTCTTT
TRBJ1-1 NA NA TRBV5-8 CASSPPGPAQAYTEAFF TGTGCCAGCAGCCCGCCCGGCCCCGCGCAGGCTTACACTGAAGCTTTCTTT
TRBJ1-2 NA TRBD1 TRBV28 CASEPTDRNGYTF TGTGCCAGCGAACCAACGGACAGGAATGGCTACACCTTC
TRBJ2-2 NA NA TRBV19 CASRKALNTGELFF TGTGCCAGTAGGAAAGCTCTGAACACCGGGGAGCTGTTTTTT
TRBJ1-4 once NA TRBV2 CASSPEVAFEKLFF TGTGCCAGCAGCCCAGAAGTGGCATTCGAAAAACTGTTTTTT
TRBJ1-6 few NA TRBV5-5 CASSGAGGESDSPLHF TGTGCCAGCAGTGGGGCCGGCGGGGAGTCAGATTCACCCCTCCACTTT
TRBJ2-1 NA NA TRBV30 CAWSREPAYNEQFF TGTGCCTGGAGTAGGGAGCCGGCCTACAATGAGCAGTTCTTC
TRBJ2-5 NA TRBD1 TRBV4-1 CASSERAGGQETQYF TGCGCCAGCAGTGAGAGGGCAGGGGGCCAAGAGACCCAGTACTTC
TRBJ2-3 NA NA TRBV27 CASAPGLRSTDTQYF TGTGCCAGCGCTCCGGGACTCAGATCTACAGATACGCAGTATTTT
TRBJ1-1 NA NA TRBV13 CASSLGSEAFF TGTGCCAGCAGCTTAGGCAGTGAAGCTTTCTTT
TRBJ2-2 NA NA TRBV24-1 CATQKGGTGELFF TGTGCCACTCAGAAGGGAGGCACCGGGGAGCTGTTTTTT
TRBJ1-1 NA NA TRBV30 CAIQLSGAFF TGTGCAATTCAATTATCGGGGGCTTTCTTT
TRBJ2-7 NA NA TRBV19 CASSIGPGPTYEQYF TGTGCCAGTAGTATCGGTCCAGGCCCCACCTACGAGCAGTACTTC
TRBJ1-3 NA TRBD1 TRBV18 CASSPSGGGGNTIYF TGTGCCAGCTCACCATCCGGAGGGGGCGGAAACACCATATATTTT
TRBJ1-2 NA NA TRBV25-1 CASSEFSGESHYGYTF TGTGCCAGCAGTGAATTTTCGGGAGAGTCGCACTATGGCTACACCTTC
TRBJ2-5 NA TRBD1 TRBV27 CASSLTFGTALETQYF TGTGCCAGCAGCCTCACATTTGGGACAGCCTTAGAGACCCAGTACTTC
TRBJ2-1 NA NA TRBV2 CASSDGNRFNEQFF TGTGCCAGCAGTGACGGGAACAGATTCAATGAGCAGTTCTTC
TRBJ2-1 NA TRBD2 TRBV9 CASTSWGGSNEQFF TGTGCCAGCACCTCTTGGGGGGGGTCAAATGAGCAGTTCTTC
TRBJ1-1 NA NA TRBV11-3 CASSLDAGNTEAFF TGTGCCAGCAGCTTAGATGCGGGAAACACTGAAGCTTTCTTT
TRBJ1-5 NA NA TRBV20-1 CSASSNQRQPQHF TGCAGTGCTAGTTCCAACCAGCGTCAGCCCCAGCATTTT
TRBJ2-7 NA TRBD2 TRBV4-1 CASSQVGPGGNYEQYF TGCGCCAGCAGCCAAGTAGGTCCGGGGGGAAACTACGAGCAGTACTTC
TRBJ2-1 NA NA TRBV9 CASSFGTAGEQFF TGTGCCAGCAGCTTCGGGACAGCGGGTGAGCAGTTCTTC
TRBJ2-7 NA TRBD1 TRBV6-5 CASSSDRGGPYEQYF TGTGCCAGCAGTTCGGACAGGGGAGGACCCTACGAGCAGTACTTC
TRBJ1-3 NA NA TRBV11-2 CASSPDSRYSGNTIYF TGTGCCAGCAGCCCGGACAGCCGATACTCTGGAAACACCATATATTTT
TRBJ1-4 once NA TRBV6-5 CASRWGGRLFF TGTGCCAGCAGATGGGGTGGGAGGCTGTTTTTT
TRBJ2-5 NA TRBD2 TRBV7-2 CASSPLMTSGGVQETQYF TGTGCCAGCAGCCCGCTCATGACTAGCGGGGGGGTTCAAGAGACCCAGTACTTC
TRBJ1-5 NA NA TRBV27 CASSQGGAGQPQHF TGTGCCAGCAGTCAAGGGGGGGCAGGCCAGCCCCAGCATTTT
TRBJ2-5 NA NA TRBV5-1 CASSLLTGQETQYF TGCGCCAGCAGCTTGCTGACGGGGCAAGAGACCCAGTACTTC
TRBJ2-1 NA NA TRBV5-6 CASTKTGNEQFF TGTGCCAGCACAAAAACAGGGAATGAGCAGTTCTTC
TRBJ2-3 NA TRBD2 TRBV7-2 CAGSGGTDTQYF TGTGCCGGGAGCGGGGGCACAGATACGCAGTATTTT
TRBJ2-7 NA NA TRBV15 CATSIDRSGSEQYF TGTGCCACCAGCATTGACAGGTCAGGCAGCGAGCAGTACTTC
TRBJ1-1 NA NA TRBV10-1 CASVRYEAFF TGCGCCAGCGTCCGTTATGAAGCTTTCTTT